This T cell receptor (beta chain) is from a study of blood T cell repertoires in COVID-19. Repertoires were generated with immunoSEQ multiplex PCR, while TCRdb's copy carries only in-frame clones and drops some. This sample has about 100,000 clones, with roughly 87% found just once. Trimming cost V 1 base and J 12 bases, with 22 bases left between them. CDR3 length: 17 amino acids. Germline V gives CDR1 MGHRA, CDR2 YSYEKL. The rearrangement links TRBV4-1 to TRBJ1-6, with D maybe TRBD1 (6 bases). The sequenced material came from peripheral blood. This clonotype was sampled from a man in his thirties or forties in a cohort sampled during active COVID-19. The CDR3 sequence is CASSQVSVTGSRRPLHF. CDR3 sequence (DNA): TGCGCCAGCAGCCAAGTGAGTGTCACAGGGTCCCGGCGACCCCTCCACTTT.